The T cell receptor (beta chain) described here comes from a study of shared clonotypes between healthy human individuals. Whole-study results and caveats: Larger estimated richness was generally seen in naive subsets than in memory subsets.

This clone appeared a single time. Its antigen is not known. As processed by the authors: Junction-only sequences without quality scores came from ImmunoSEQ, so filtering differed. The table came from immunoSEQ multiplex PCR; TCRdb's copy has only in-frame clones and leaves some out. V, J and clone size reflect that table, while D and trimming were determined from the DNA. The sample carries 2,100,000 or so clones, approximately 95% recorded once. The CDR3 is 18 residues long. Germline CDR1 SGHTA, CDR2 FQGNSA. V lost 1 base and J lost 0, with 16 bases in between. There were only Caucasian adults among the donors, and all lived in Nashville, Tennessee. The split of CD4+ cells yielded CD45RA+ naive and CD45RA-negative memory subsets.

The receptor's source is a man between 18 and 35 years old in good health. The material sequenced was naive CD4+ T cells sorted from blood. Stated subset: CD45RA+ positively selected. The rearrangement joins TRBV7-2 to TRBJ1-3; TRBD1 is a possible D gene (5 bases). The CDR3 nucleotides read TGTGCCAGCAGCTTAGAGATCGGGGCAGTTTTCTCTGGAAACACCATATATTTT. It is translated as CASSLEIGAVFSGNTIYF.